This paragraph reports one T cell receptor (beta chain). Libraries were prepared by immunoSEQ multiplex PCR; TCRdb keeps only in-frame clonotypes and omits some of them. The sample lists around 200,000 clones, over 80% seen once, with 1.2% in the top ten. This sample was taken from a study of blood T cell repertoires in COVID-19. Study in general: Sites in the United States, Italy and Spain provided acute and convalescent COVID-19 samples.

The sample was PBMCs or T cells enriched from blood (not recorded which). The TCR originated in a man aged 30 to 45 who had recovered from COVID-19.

CDR3 DNA sequence: TGTGCCAGCAGCTTATGGATTCTCGGTAGCGGCACAGATACGCAGTATTTT. Protein: CASSLWILGSGTDTQYF. The chain has TRBV11-2 and TRBJ2-3, with a weak D call TRBD2 (5 bases). V lost 2 bases and J 1 base, leaving 16 bases between the germline ends. The CDR3 spans 17 residues. Germline CDR1 reads SGHAT; CDR2 reads FQNNGV.